Sequencing of this T cell receptor (beta chain) was carried out in a study of shared clonotypes between healthy human individuals. CDR1 is SGHRS, CDR2 YFSETQ, per germline. There are 16 residues in the CDR3. The V segment lost 5 bases and the J segment 7 bases; nucleotides outside the gene matches: 15. Clones were read by immunoSEQ multiplex PCR, and TCRdb kept only the in-frame ones, dropping some. The profile shows some 1.5 million clones, approximately 98% of them singletons. CD4+ cells yielded CD45RA+ naive and CD45RA-negative memory subsets. This chain joins TRBV5-1 and TRBJ2-1; 7 nucleotides match TRBD2. This clonotype was sampled from a man under 40 in good health. The sequenced sample was naive CD4+ T cells sorted from blood. Subset defined: CD45RA+ positively selected. The chain's CDR3 is CASSSPYAGVRNEQFF. In DNA, the CDR3 is TGCGCCAGCAGTTCCCCTTACGCGGGAGTTCGAAATGAGCAGTTCTTC.